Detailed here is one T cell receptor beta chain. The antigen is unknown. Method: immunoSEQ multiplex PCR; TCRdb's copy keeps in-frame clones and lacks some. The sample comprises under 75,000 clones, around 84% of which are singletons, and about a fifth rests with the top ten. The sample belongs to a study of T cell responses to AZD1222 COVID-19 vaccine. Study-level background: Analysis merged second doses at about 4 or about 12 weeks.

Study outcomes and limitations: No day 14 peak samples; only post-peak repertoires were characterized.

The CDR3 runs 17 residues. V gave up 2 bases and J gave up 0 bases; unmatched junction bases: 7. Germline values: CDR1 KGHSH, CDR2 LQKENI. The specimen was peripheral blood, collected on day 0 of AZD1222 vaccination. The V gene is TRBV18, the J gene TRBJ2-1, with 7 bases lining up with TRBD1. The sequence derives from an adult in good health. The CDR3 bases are TGTGCCAGCTCACCATGGGTGGGACAGAGCTCCTACAATGAGCAGTTCTTC. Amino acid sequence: CASSPWVGQSSYNEQFF.